The next 20 T cell receptor delta chains were all read from a single sample in a study of gammadelta T cells in human blood. TCRdb used CATT to re-call clones from the RT-PCR reads. Of about 1,000 delta-chain clones listed, more than 25% were seen once; the top ten hold 30% to 45%. Sequencing used Vgamma9Vdelta2 gamma-delta T cells from adult blood. These receptors originate from a human donor.

This clone was counted only a few times. A much larger clone is a single base away; this may be a read error. Other DNA variants within this sample encode the same CDR3. The chain links TRDV2 to TRDJ1; tentative D call: TRDD3 (6 bases). The CDR3 runs to 19 residues. Germline assignment: CDR1 GEAIGNYY and CDR2 EKD. In DNA form, the CDR3 reads TGTGCCTGTGACACCGTCTTGTCAGCTGGGGCAACGAACACTGATAAACTCATCTTT. This translates into CACDTVLSAGATNTDKLIF.

To note about this clone: A far larger clone is a single base away, which makes a read error likely. V usage is TRDV2 and J usage is TRDJ3; TRDD3 matches 8 bases. Because TCRdb records no J gene, it was assigned here through a match of the DNA to germline. The CDR3 spans 15 residues. Germline values: CDR1 GEAIGNYY, CDR2 EKD. V shed 0 bases and J 13 bases; nucleotides not matched to a gene: 7. Written as DNA, the CDR3 is TGTGCCTGTGACACCGCTGGGGGAACCGATCGACAGATGTTTTTC. Translating it yields CACDTAGGTDRQMFF.

This clone was observed a single time. One base separates it from a far larger clone, so it is likely a read error. This chain uses TRDV2 with TRDJ1; tentatively, D is TRDD3 (6 bases). The J gene, missing from TCRdb, was assigned here through DNA to germline matching. The CDR3 has 14 amino acids. V lost 3 bases, J lost 5 bases, and 15 bases lay in between. Germline V gives CDR1 GEAIGNYY, CDR2 EKD. CDR3 coding DNA: TGTGCCTGTGACGCTATGGGGGCCCGAGATAAACTCATCTTT. Encoded protein: CACDAMGARDKLIF.

This clone was detected only a few times. It is likely a read error: a sequence one base away is far more abundant. This chain connects TRDV2 to TRDJ1; 13 bases agree with TRDD3. Trimming cost V 3 bases and J 1 base; bases outside gene matches: 10. CDR3 length equals 18 residues. CDR1 is GEAIGNYY and CDR2 is EKD in the germline V gene. CDR3 sequence (DNA): TGTGCCTGTGACTCCATTCGACTGGGGGATACGACCACCGATAAACTCATCTTT. Translating it yields CACDSIRLGDTTTDKLIF.

This clone has a handful of counts. Since a much larger clone is just one base distant, this may be a read error. The chain carries TRDV2 and TRDJ1, with TRDD3 matching over 8 bases. Per the germline V gene, CDR1 is GEAIGNYY and CDR2 is EKD. The CDR3 contains 19 residues. This CDR3 is CACDTAYWGPPGDTYKLIF. The CDR3 DNA follows: TGTGCCTGTGACACGGCCTACTGGGGGCCACCCGGGGACACCTATAAACTCATCTTT.

Comment on this clone: A far larger clone is only one base removed, so a read error is likely. Different DNA sequences within this sample yield the same CDR3. The chain couples TRDV2 to TRDJ3, with D possibly matching TRDD3 (5 bases). In the absence of a J gene in TCRdb, the DNA was matched to germline to assign it here. The V gene's germline CDR1 is GEAIGNYY and CDR2 EKD. This CDR3 has 21 amino acids. CDR3 sequence: CACDTAGQGTRHSWDTRQMFF. DNA for the CDR3: TGTGCCTGTGACACGGCCGGACAGGGGACCCGACACTCCTGGGACACACGACAGATGTTTTTC.

As for this clone: The same CDR3 also results from other DNA sequences found in this sample. The rearrangement joins TRDV2 to TRDJ1; 8 nucleotides align to TRDD3. CDR1 is GEAIGNYY and CDR2 is EKD in the germline V gene. This CDR3 has 19 residues. Trimming cost V 1 base and J 0 bases; bases outside gene matches: 15. In nucleotides, the CDR3 is TGTGCCTGTGACACTGTACTGGGGATACCGTCGAGGTACACCGATAAACTCATCTTT. The encoded protein is CACDTVLGIPSRYTDKLIF.

In the case of this clone: A much larger clone lies one base from this, so it may be a read error. Other DNA sequences of this sample code for an identical CDR3. V is TRDV2 and J is TRDJ1; a possible D gene is TRDD3 (6 bases). CDR1 and CDR2 (germline): GEAIGNYY, EKD. The CDR3 is 16 amino acids. CDR3 in DNA: TGTGCCTGTGACAGGCTGGCTGGGGATTACACAGATAAACTCATCTTT. Its translation: CACDRLAGDYTDKLIF.

As for this clone: This likely came from a read error, as a far larger clone is one base away. The chain carries TRDV2 and TRDJ1; 13 bases fit TRDD3. TCRdb offers no J gene call, so here the DNA was matched to germline to obtain one. CDR3 length: 20 residues. Germline CDR1 and CDR2: GEAIGNYY and EKD. As DNA, the CDR3 is TGTGCCTGTGACCTTACTGGGGGATACGATAAGGGGTTGTACACAGATAAACTCATCTTT. Protein sequence: CACDLTGGYDKGLYTDKLIF.

This clone was recorded a few times. Since a far larger clone is one base different, this is likely a read error. The sample carries other DNA sequences with the same CDR3. V is TRDV2 and J is TRDJ1, with TRDD3 matching 12 bases. TCRdb records no J gene; here it was assigned by comparing the DNA to germline. This CDR3 is built from 16 residues. From germline, CDR1 is GEAIGNYY and CDR2 EKD. V lost 3 bases to trimming and J lost 5 bases; unmatched junction nucleotides: 9. The CDR3 coding sequence is TGTGCCTGTGACGCCCTACTGGGGGATACAGGTGATAAACTCATCTTT. This sequence encodes CACDALLGDTGDKLIF.

This clone ranks as large. The sample carries other DNA sequences with the same CDR3. The chain links TRDV2 to TRDJ1; 7 nucleotides align to TRDD3. V shed 3 bases and J 0 bases; nucleotides not matched to a gene: 6. Germline V gene lookup returns CDR1 GEAIGNYY and CDR2 EKD. The CDR3 runs to 15 residues. This CDR3 is CACDAWGPYTDKLIF. In nucleotides, the CDR3 is TGTGCCTGTGACGCCTGGGGGCCGTACACCGATAAACTCATCTTT.

Details on this clone: A far larger clone is a single base away, which makes a read error likely. This sequence joins TRDV2 and TRDJ3; TRDD3 matches 9 bases. The J gene was missing in TCRdb and was found by matching the end of the DNA to germline. Germline V lookup: CDR1 GEAIGNYY, CDR2 EKD. V was pared by 5 bases and J by 0 bases, with 16 bases of the junction left unmatched. The CDR3 has 21 amino acids. The CDR3 DNA sequence: TGTGCCTGTGTCAAAGTGACTTCTGGGGGATCTAACTCCTGGGACACCCGACAGATGTTTTTC. This translates into CACVKVTSGGSNSWDTRQMFF.

By sample share, this clone is large. Other DNA sequences from this sample encode an identical CDR3 as well. The chain links TRDV2 to TRDJ1; 10 nucleotides align to TRDD3. Germline V gene sequence: CDR1 GEAIGNYY, CDR2 EKD. V was pared by 0 bases and J by 4 bases, with 13 bases of the junction left unmatched. CDR3 length: 18 amino acids. The CDR3 here is CACDTLLGTGGSDDKLIF. Here the CDR3 DNA reads TGTGCCTGTGACACCCTTTTGGGTACTGGGGGATCTGACGATAAACTCATCTTT.

By share of the sample, this clone is large (0.1 to 1%). Other nucleotide sequences in the sample specify the same CDR3. V and J are TRDV2 and TRDJ1, with 8 bases fitting TRDD3. Germline lookup yields CDR1 GEAIGNYY and CDR2 EKD. The CDR3 runs 20 residues. Trimming at V came to 1 base and at J to 0 bases, leaving 18 bases not matched to a gene. This CDR3 reads CACDTLRRLGDSGDTDKLIF. CDR3 sequence (DNA): TGTGCCTGTGACACTTTGCGGCGGCTGGGGGACTCAGGGGACACCGATAAACTCATCTTT.

This clone was detected only a few times. A read error is likely here: a far larger clone is one base away. The chain carries TRDV2 and TRDJ3; TRDD3 agrees at 7 bases. With 3 bases clipped from V and 1 base from J, the junction kept 8 bases outside the gene matches. The CDR3 loop spans 18 amino acids. Germline V gene lookup returns CDR1 GEAIGNYY and CDR2 EKD. In nucleotides, the CDR3 is TGTGCCTGTGACTCGGGATACTCTTCGTCCTGGGACACCCGACAGATGTTTTTC. Its translation is CACDSGYSSSWDTRQMFF.

The chain recombines TRDV1 with TRDJ1; 9 bases fit TRDD3. TCRdb offers no J gene call, so here the DNA was matched to germline to obtain one. Germline CDR1 is TSWWSYY and CDR2 is QGS. V was clipped by 1 base and J by 0 bases; unmatched bases: 21. The CDR3 is 22 amino acids. CDR3 region: CALGERWGRFGLGEPYTDKLIF. For the CDR3, the DNA is TGTGCTCTTGGGGAACGGTGGGGAAGATTCGGACTGGGGGAGCCATACACCGATAAACTCATCTTT.

A remark on this clone: A far larger clone is just one base off, so this is likely a read error. The chain is built from TRDV2 and TRDJ1; D might be TRDD3 (6 bases). The J gene comes from matching the DNA to germline here; TCRdb lacks it. The V and J ends lost 1 base and 9 bases respectively, with 20 bases between them. This CDR3 comprises 15 residues. Germline V gene lookup returns CDR1 GEAIGNYY and CDR2 EKD. The DNA of the CDR3 is TGTGCCTGTGACACGCTGGGGAATACGGAGACAGAACTCATCTTT. This encodes CACDTLGNTETELIF.

This clone is categorized as medium-sized (0.01 to 0.1%). The chain is built from TRDV2 and TRDJ1, with 10 bases aligning to TRDD3. V lost 0 bases, J lost 0 bases, and 24 bases stayed unmatched. The CDR3 has 23 residues. The germline V gene encodes CDR1 GEAIGNYY and CDR2 EKD. Here the CDR3 DNA reads TGTGCCTGTGACACCGTTTTCCTACGCGGGGGGATACGCGAAGATATTGACACCGATAAACTCATCTTT. Its protein product is CACDTVFLRGGIREDIDTDKLIF.

On this clone: The protein that TCRdb holds for this DNA derives from a much larger clone and differs from the translated DNA at residue 11, which likely indicates a read error; the protein shown here is translated from the DNA. V gene TRDV2 combines with J gene TRDJ1, with a weak D call TRDD3 (6 bases). TCRdb offers no J gene call, so here the DNA was matched to germline to obtain one. The germline gives CDR1 GEAIGNYY, CDR2 EKD. Trimming stripped 0 bases from V and 4 bases from J, with 17 bases between. The CDR3 spans 16 residues. The CDR3 bases are TGTGCCTGTGACACCGTAGGGGGGACCTACATCGATAAACTCATCTTT. Translation gives CACDTVGGTYIDKLIF.

Comment on this clone: For this DNA, TCRdb reports the protein of a much larger clone, which diverges at residue 7, most likely from a read error; the protein presented here is translated directly from the DNA. The chain employs TRDV2 and TRDJ1; 9 positions agree with TRDD3. The J gene was not available in TCRdb and was assigned here by matching the DNA to germline segments. Germline values: CDR1 GEAIGNYY, CDR2 EKD. The CDR3 has 17 residues. After removal of 0 bases from V and 3 bases from J, the junction contained 10 bases not matched to a gene. CDR3 bases: TGTGCCTGTGACACCTTACCCTTCGGGGATACGCCCGATAAACTCATCTTT. Residues: CACDTLPFGDTPDKLIF.